The 30 T cell receptor beta chains reported below all come from one sample, sequenced in a study of PD-1 blockade in mismatch repair-deficient tumors. The data were produced by immunoSEQ multiplex PCR, yet TCRdb's version contains in-frame clones alone and is incomplete. The table records around 48,000 clones, over 65% of them present only once. The starting material was peripheral blood, obtained 4 weeks after starting pembrolizumab. These receptors all stem from an adult with mismatch repair-deficient cancer.

This chain joins TRBV5-5 and TRBJ1-2; D call uncertain. CDR1 is SGHKS, CDR2 YYEKEE, per germline (reference sequence). V shed 0 bases and J shed 5 bases, with 8 bases lying between them. The CDR3 is 13 amino acids. CDR3 protein: CASSLESRYGYTF. The CDR3, as DNA: TGTGCCAGCAGCTTGGAATCGCGGTATGGCTACACCTTC.

This clone has only a few counts. The chain has TRBV7-6 and TRBJ1-2; no firm D call. The germline V and J ends were trimmed by 1 base and 4 bases, with 16 bases remaining between them. The CDR3 runs to 16 residues. The germline V gene encodes CDR1 SGHVS and CDR2 FNYEAQ. The CDR3 here is CASSLGGRDSGYGYTF. DNA for the CDR3: TGTGCCAGCAGCTTAGGTGGGCGTGATTCGGGCTATGGCTACACCTTC.

The V gene is TRBV21-1, the J gene TRBJ2-6. TRBV21-1 counts as a pseudogene. The CDR3 totals 18 residues. For the CDR3, the DNA is TGTGCCAGCAGCAAATATCGCAAGGATTCGTCTGGGGCCAACGTCCTGACTTTC. Translating it yields CASSKYRKDSSGANVLTF.

This clone was detected only a few times. The chain joins TRBV5-6 to TRBJ2-1, with unresolved D. V lost 1 base and J lost 0, with 5 bases in between. Germline CDR1 SGHDT, CDR2 YYEEEE. The CDR3 consists of 14 residues. CDR3 sequence (DNA): TGTGCCAGCAGCTTGCAAAGCTCCTACAATGAGCAGTTCTTC. Encoded protein: CASSLQSSYNEQFF.

The chain combines TRBV6-5 with TRBJ1-2, with 7 nucleotides matching TRBD1. The CDR3 runs 14 residues. From germline, CDR1 is MNHEY and CDR2 SVGAGI. Unmatched junction bases numbered 7, after V lost 3 bases and J lost 6 bases. The CDR3 DNA follows: TGTGCCAGCAGTTATCAGGGGGGGCCTGATGGCTACACCTTC. Translated: CASSYQGGPDGYTF.

This chain joins TRBV10-3 and TRBJ2-6; 7 bases are a match to TRBD1. The junction had 9 bases not matched to a gene; V was cut back by 3 bases and J by 1 base. The CDR3 contains 18 residues. The germline CDR1 and CDR2 sequences are ENHRY and SYGVKD. CDR3 DNA sequence: TGTGCCATCAGTGACGAGAAATACAGGGGATCTGGGGCCAACGTCCTGACTTTC. Translation: CAISDEKYRGSGANVLTF.

The chain couples TRBV6-5 to TRBJ2-2; TRBD2 matches 8 bases. Germline V gene lookup returns CDR1 MNHEY and CDR2 SVGAGI. CDR3 length: 14 amino acids. Trimming took 8 bases from V and 7 from J; bases not matched to a gene: 9. The CDR3, as DNA: TGTGCCAGCGACCCAGCGGGAGCGGGCGGGGAGCTGTTTTTT. It specifies CASDPAGAGGELFF.

This clone has only one observation. The rearrangement joins TRBV7-9 to TRBJ2-1; 8 nucleotides match TRBD1. V shed 5 bases and J 3 bases; nucleotides not matched to a gene: 6. This CDR3 is built from 15 residues. Per germline, CDR1 SEHNR and CDR2 FQNEAQ (reference sequence). The DNA of the CDR3 is TGTGCCAGCAGCGCCCCGGACAGGGACTACAATGAGCAGTTCTTC. This encodes CASSAPDRDYNEQFF.

V is TRBV19 and J is TRBJ2-2; 8 bases map to TRBD2. V shed 3 bases and J 5 bases; nucleotides not matched to a gene: 2. Germline V lookup: CDR1 LNHDA, CDR2 SQIVND (reference sequence). The CDR3 loop spans 14 amino acids. CDR3: CASSISGGTGELFF. For the CDR3, the DNA is TGTGCCAGTAGTATCAGCGGGGGAACCGGGGAGCTGTTTTTT.

The gene calls are TRBV13 and TRBJ2-1; TRBD2 agrees at 10 bases. V was clipped by 4 bases and J by 7 bases; unmatched bases: 16. The CDR3 runs 18 residues. Per germline, CDR1 PRHDT and CDR2 FYEKMQ (reference sequence). DNA of the CDR3: TGTGCCAGCAGCTCACCAGCGGGGGGGACTAGTGAGGAGAATGAGCAGTTCTTC. Translating gives CASSSPAGGTSEENEQFF.

J is TRBJ2-1 and V is TRBV5-1, with D perhaps TRBD2 (6 bases). Germline CDR1 reads SGHRS; CDR2 reads YFSETQ. The CDR3 has 15 residues. Trimming left V 0 bases short and J 4 bases short, with 11 bases between. DNA of the CDR3: TGCGCCAGCAGCTTGGTGGGGGGTGGTTACAATGAGCAGTTCTTC. Amino acids: CASSLVGGGYNEQFF.

V and J are TRBV5-1 and TRBJ2-1; D remains unclear. Germline V CDR1 and CDR2: SGHRS, YFSETQ. The CDR3 extends over 14 amino acids. Trimming removed 0 bases at V and 6 bases at J, with 10 bases between. This CDR3 reads CASSLDAGSNEQFF. The CDR3 DNA is TGCGCCAGCAGCTTGGACGCCGGCTCCAATGAGCAGTTCTTC.

This clone was observed a handful of times. The chain links TRBV4-1 to TRBJ2-1; 10 nucleotides agree with TRBD2. The V segment lost 3 bases and the J segment 5 bases; nucleotides outside the gene matches: 4. Germline lookup yields CDR1 MGHRA and CDR2 YSYEKL. The CDR3 totals 15 residues. CDR3 in amino acids: CASSQTGLAHNEQFF. In DNA, the CDR3 is TGCGCCAGCAGCCAGACGGGACTAGCGCACAATGAGCAGTTCTTC.

J is TRBJ2-1 and V is TRBV9; TRBD2 agrees at 13 bases. This CDR3 is built from 15 residues. CDR1 SGDLS and CDR2 YYNGEE come from the germline V gene. V dropped 4 bases and J dropped 6; count of bases not matched to a gene: 4. The CDR3 reads CASSLWTSGSNEQFF. The CDR3 DNA is TGTGCCAGCAGCTTGTGGACTAGCGGGAGCAATGAGCAGTTCTTC.

The chain joins TRBV4-2 to TRBJ2-3, with 8 bases matching TRBD2. V lost 1 base to trimming and J lost 0 bases; unmatched junction nucleotides: 3. There are 16 residues in the CDR3. Per the germline V gene, CDR1 is LGHNA and CDR2 is YNFKEQ. CDR3 nucleotides: TGTGCCAGCAGCCAAGTGGCTAGCGGGAGCACAGATACGCAGTATTTT. Protein sequence: CASSQVASGSTDTQYF.

The gene calls are TRBV28 and TRBJ1-2; D is undetermined. This CDR3 contains 13 residues. Germline V gene data show CDR1 as MDHEN and CDR2 as SYDVKM. Deletions cut 7 bases from V and 8 bases from J, with 17 bases between. The CDR3 is CASTSQTEYGYTF. Written as DNA, the CDR3 is TGTGCCAGCACCTCCCAGACCGAGTACGGCTACACCTTC.

The chain recombines TRBV30 with TRBJ2-7; a weak D match, TRBD2 (5 bases). The germline gives CDR1 GTSNPN, CDR2 SVGIG (reference sequence). The CDR3 runs 15 residues. V was shortened by 1 base and J by 2 bases, with 15 bases between the two germline ends. The DNA for the CDR3 is TGTGCCTGGAGTGCCCGGGTCGGAGGAACCTACGAGCAGTACTTC. It yields the protein CAWSARVGGTYEQYF.

This clone was picked up a small number of times. The genes are TRBV5-4 and TRBJ2-6; D is perhaps TRBD1 (5 bases). The CDR3 extends over 15 amino acids. In germline, CDR1 is SGHNT, CDR2 YYREEE (reference sequence). V was trimmed by 2 bases and J by 1 base, leaving 7 bases between them. The CDR3 reads CASSLAGSGANVLTF. The CDR3 nucleotides are TGTGCCAGCAGCTTAGCAGGGTCTGGGGCCAACGTCCTGACTTTC.

The chain joins TRBV6-5 to TRBJ2-7; D is undetermined. V lost 5 bases to trimming and J lost 6 bases, with 17 bases between them. The CDR3 spans 14 residues. The V gene's germline CDR1 is MNHEY and CDR2 SVGAGI. The chain's CDR3 is CASSPPGFKSEQYF. The CDR3 bases are TGTGCCAGCAGTCCCCCCGGCTTTAAGAGCGAGCAGTACTTC.

V is TRBV30 and J is TRBJ1-2, with D possibly matching TRBD1 (6 bases). The CDR3 covers 15 residues. Germline lookup yields CDR1 GTSNPN and CDR2 SVGIG (reference sequence). V shed 0 bases and J shed 6 bases, with 17 bases lying between them. The CDR3 region has the DNA TGTGCCTGGAGTGTACAGGGCACCTTTTTGAATGGCTACACCTTC. Its translation is CAWSVQGTFLNGYTF.

The chain joins TRBV7-3 to TRBJ1-2, with TRBD1 identical over 7 bases. V shed 5 bases and J 4 bases; nucleotides not matched to a gene: 4. Germline V lookup: CDR1 SGHTA, CDR2 FQGTGA. The CDR3 runs 13 residues. The CDR3 nucleotides are TGTGCCAGCAGCCAGGGGGTGGGCTATGGCTACACCTTC. It encodes CASSQGVGYGYTF.

A few counts support this clone. This chain links TRBV19 with TRBJ1-1, with D perhaps TRBD1 (5 bases). The CDR3 totals 13 residues. Trimming removed 7 bases at V and 2 bases at J, with 11 bases between. In germline, CDR1 is LNHDA, CDR2 SQIVND (reference sequence). This CDR3 reads CASTVTANTEAFF. In nucleotides, the CDR3 is TGTGCCAGTACCGTGACAGCCAACACTGAAGCTTTCTTT.

This clone turned up a few times. The CDR3 DNA reads TGTGCCAGCAGCCGATCGACTAGCAGCACAGATACGCAGTATTTT. Amino acids: CASSRSTSSTDTQYF. The V and J genes are TRBV16 and TRBJ2-3; 7 bases fit TRBD2. J lost 0 bases, V lost 4 bases, and 4 bases had no gene match. CDR1 is KGHSY, CDR2 FQNENV, per germline. This CDR3 spans 15 amino acids. The variable domain in full, completed from reference TRBV16 and TRBJ2-3, reads GEEVAQTPKHLVRGEGQKAKLYCAPIKGHSYVFWYQQVLKNEFKFLISFQNENVFDETGMPKERFSAKCLPNSPCSLEIQATKLEDSAVYFCASSRSTSSTDTQYFGPGTRLTVL.

Remarks on this clone: A far bigger clonotype differs at one base, so this is likely a read error. Other DNA sequences in the sample encode the same CDR3. CDR3 residues: CASSQDEGGGNTIYF. The CDR3 DNA reads as TGCGCCAGCAGCCAAGATGAGGGGGGAGGAAACACCATATATTTT. This rearrangement joins TRBV4-1 to TRBJ1-3; maybe TRBD1 (6 bases). Trimming took off 0 bases at V and 4 bases at J, with 10 bases between the two ends. Germline CDR1 is MGHRA and CDR2 is YSYEKL. This CDR3 comprises 15 residues.

This chain links TRBV29-1 with TRBJ2-5, with D tentatively TRBD1 or TRBD2 (5 bases each). The germline CDR1 and CDR2 sequences are SQVTM and ANQGSEA. The ends were cut back, 8 bases at V and 2 bases at J, with 15 bases in the middle. The CDR3 has 13 residues. This CDR3 reads CSIRGTDQETQYF. The CDR3 nucleotides read TGCAGCATAAGAGGGACGGATCAAGAGACCCAGTACTTC.

This clone was seen a handful of times. The CDR3 coding sequence is TGCGCCAGCAGCCAAGGACCTACCCTAGATGGCTACACCTTC. Translated: CASSQGPTLDGYTF. V gene TRBV4-3 combines with J gene TRBJ1-2; no clear D gene. The V gene lost 1 base and the J gene lost 6 bases, with 12 bases spanning the gap. CDR1 and CDR2 from the germline V gene are LGHNA and YSLEER. The CDR3 is made up of 14 amino acids.

In this sample, this clone turned up a few times. Mismatch with germline at one junction end may stem from a read error. The chain is built from TRBV7-9 and TRBJ2-2, with unresolved D. CDR1 is SEHNR, CDR2 FQNEAQ, per germline (reference sequence). The CDR3 runs to 13 residues. The CDR3 bases are TGTGCCAGCAGGTTAGAGAACACCGGGGAGCTGTTTTTT. Residues: CASRLENTGELFF.

The rearrangement joins TRBV6-5 to TRBJ2-7; D is perhaps TRBD2 (5 bases). The germline CDR1 and CDR2 sequences are MNHEY and SVGAGI. The V and J ends lost 0 bases and 2 bases respectively, with 11 bases between them. CDR3 length: 15 amino acids. CDR3 in DNA: TGTGCCAGCAGTTACTCGCTAGCCGAAGCCTACGAGCAGTACTTC. Translated, it gives CASSYSLAEAYEQYF.

The chain joins TRBV6-1 to TRBJ1-5; no clear D gene. V lost 3 bases and J lost 2, with 11 bases in between. The CDR3 covers 15 residues. In germline, CDR1 is MNHNS, CDR2 SASEGT. CDR3 sequence (DNA): TGTGCCAGCAGTGACCTACACAAGGGCAATCAGCCCCAGCATTTT. Its translation: CASSDLHKGNQPQHF.

J is TRBJ1-2 and V is TRBV2; TRBD1 matches 7 bases. The length of the CDR3 is 14 residues. V shed 3 bases, J shed 3 bases, and the junction held 4 bases outside the gene matches. CDR1 SNHLY and CDR2 FYNNEI come from the germline V gene. The CDR3 here is CASSDQGGYYGYTF. The CDR3 nucleotides read TGTGCCAGCAGTGATCAGGGGGGATACTATGGCTACACCTTC. Complete variable domain (other parts from reference TRBV2 and TRBJ1-2): EPEVTQTPSHQVTQMGQEVILRCVPISNHLYFYWYRQILGQKVEFLVSFYNNEISEKSEIFDDQFSVERPDGSNFTLKIRSTKLEDSAMYFCASSDQGGYYGYTFGSGTRLTVV.